A single sample gave rise to the 30 T cell receptor beta chains below, sequenced in a study of response to subunit inactivated influenza vaccine. TCRdb recomputed calls from the RT-PCR reads with MiXCR, one row per CDR3 protein. The sample carries hundreds of thousands of distinct CDR3 sequences, around 13% recorded once. This specimen consisted of PBMCs from blood, obtained less than 15 days before vaccination. Receptors were obtained from a man in his forties or fifties who received an inactivated influenza vaccine.

The chain is built from TRBV29-1 and TRBJ2-1; TRBD1 agrees at 10 bases. The trim removed 3 bases at V and 4 bases at J, leaving 9 bases unmatched. CDR1 is SQVTM, CDR2 ANQGSEA, per germline. This CDR3 comprises 16 residues. CDR3 in amino acids: CSVDGTGVTVYNEQFF. CDR3 coding DNA: TGCAGCGTTGACGGGACAGGGGTCACGGTTTACAATGAGCAGTTCTTC.

V is TRBV3-1 and J is TRBJ1-1; D is perhaps TRBD1 (5 bases). From germline, CDR1 is LGHDT and CDR2 YNNKEL (reference sequence). CDR3 size: 16 residues. V lost 2 bases and J 0 bases, leaving 13 bases between the germline ends. The DNA of the CDR3 is TGTGCCAGCAGCCAAACCTCCAGGGTGTTGAACACTGAAGCTTTCTTT. Translating gives CASSQTSRVLNTEAFF.

In its sample, this clonotype was seen a few times. V and J are TRBV20-1 and TRBJ1-1; D is unclear. Trimming took 0 bases from V and 3 from J, leaving 14 bases between them. The length of the CDR3 is 15 residues. Germline V gene sequence: CDR1 DFQATT, CDR2 SNEGSKA (reference sequence). CDR3: CSARDLAGKDTEAFF. The CDR3 nucleotides are TGCAGTGCTAGAGATCTCGCGGGAAAGGACACTGAAGCTTTCTTT.

The chain is built from TRBV12-3 or TRBV12-4 and TRBJ2-3; a weak D match, TRBD1 (6 bases). This CDR3 spans 15 amino acids. Trimming took 9 bases from V and 3 from J, leaving 19 bases between them. The CDR3 DNA sequence: TGTGCCAGTAACCGGTCCGGGACACGGACAGATACGCAGTATTTT. Protein: CASNRSGTRTDTQYF.

This clonotype was counted at least ten times. For the CDR3, the DNA is TGCGCCAGCAGCTTGGCCAGGGAGGGCGGTAGGTCTGAAGCTTTCTTT. Translating gives CASSLAREGGRSEAFF. The chain is built from TRBV5-1 and TRBJ1-1, with D perhaps TRBD1 (5 bases). The CDR3 length is 16 residues. Germline CDR1 SGHRS, CDR2 YFSETQ. V lost 0 bases, J lost 6 bases, and 18 bases lay in between.

CDR3 bases: TGTGCCAGCAGCGTAGATGGAGGATACGAGCAGTACTTC. Amino acids: CASSVDGGYEQYF. This chain connects TRBV9 to TRBJ2-7; tentative D call: TRBD2 (5 bases). Trimming removed 0 bases from V and 4 bases from J, with 8 bases in between. The CDR3 has 13 residues. The germline gives CDR1 SGDLS, CDR2 YYNGEE.

This clonotype appeared a few times. V usage is TRBV20-1 and J usage is TRBJ2-7, with D possibly matching TRBD1 (6 bases). The CDR3 contains 14 residues. Trimming pared 3 bases from V and 3 bases from J, leaving 15 bases between. Germline values: CDR1 DFQATT, CDR2 SNEGSKA (reference sequence). As DNA, the CDR3 is TGCAGTGCTAGCAACCTCAACAGGGTCTACGAGCAGTACTTC. It is translated as CSASNLNRVYEQYF.

This clonotype has just a few counts. The chain carries TRBV5-1 and TRBJ2-7; TRBD1 is a possible D gene (6 bases). The CDR3 runs to 16 residues. Germline CDR1 and CDR2: SGHRS and YFSETQ. V lost 4 bases and J lost 2, with 19 bases in between. The CDR3 nucleotides are TGCGCCAGCAGCCCTTCGACAGGAGGCCTCCCCTACGAGCAGTACTTC. The encoded protein is CASSPSTGGLPYEQYF.

This clonotype was seen only a few times. The chain recombines TRBV19 with TRBJ2-1; D is perhaps TRBD2 (6 bases). The CDR3 runs 15 residues. V was trimmed by 3 bases and J by 9 bases, leaving 18 bases between them. CDR1 is LNHDA, CDR2 SQIVND, per germline (reference sequence). CDR3 sequence reads: CASSMTRAYHPEQFF. The CDR3 DNA reads TGTGCCAGTAGTATGACTAGGGCCTACCACCCTGAGCAGTTCTTC. Combining the CDR3 with reference TRBV19 and TRBJ2-1 gives the whole variable domain DGGITQSPKYLFRKEGQNVTLSCEQNLNHDAMYWYRQDPGQGLRLIYYSQIVNDFQKGDIAEGYSVSREKKESFPLTVTSAQKNPTAFYLCASSMTRAYHPEQFFGPGTRLTVL.

CDR3 in amino acids: CASSSKKGTSGRWDTGELFF. CDR3 in DNA: TGTGCCAGCAGCTCAAAAAAGGGGACTAGCGGGAGATGGGATACCGGGGAGCTGTTTTTT. The V call is TRBV7-3, the J call TRBJ2-2; TRBD2 agrees at 14 bases. The CDR3 sequence is 20 residues long. Germline V CDR1 and CDR2: SGHTA, FQGTGA. V was pared by 4 bases and J by 5 bases, with 15 bases of the junction left unmatched.

This clonotype has just a few counts. The rearrangement joins TRBV10-3 to TRBJ2-5; TRBD1 is a possible D gene (6 bases). The V end lost 2 bases, the J end lost 6 bases, and 13 bases lay between the germline ends. Per the germline V gene, CDR1 is ENHRY and CDR2 is SYGVKD. This CDR3 is 14 amino acids long. The CDR3 sequence is CAISEPGTSKTQYF. CDR3 DNA sequence: TGTGCCATCAGTGAGCCCGGGACATCAAAGACCCAGTACTTC.

The genes are TRBV29-1 and TRBJ2-1; the match to TRBD1 covers 9 bases. Germline-derived CDR1 and CDR2 are SQVTM and ANQGSEA. The junction had 5 bases not matched to a gene; V was cut back by 5 bases and J by 6 bases. The CDR3 consists of 13 residues. The CDR3 sequence: CSVSGQGSNEQFF. The CDR3 DNA sequence: TGCAGCGTTTCGGGACAGGGCTCCAATGAGCAGTTCTTC.

This clonotype showed up just a few times. The CDR3 DNA follows: TGTGCCAGCTCCTCTCGGGGGGGAAACATTCAGTACTTC. Residues: CASSSRGGNIQYF. The chain is built from TRBV27 and TRBJ2-4, with 8 bases aligning to TRBD2. V trimming: 8 bases; J trimming: 6 bases; junction bases outside the gene matches: 6. Germline V gives CDR1 MNHEY, CDR2 SMNVEV (reference sequence). This CDR3 contains 13 residues.

The chain couples TRBV20-1 to TRBJ1-2; D possibly corresponds to TRBD1 (5 bases). V lost 5 bases to trimming and J lost 4 bases, with 14 bases between them. The CDR3 length is 13 residues. The V gene's germline CDR1 is DFQATT and CDR2 SNEGSKA (reference sequence). In DNA, the CDR3 is TGCAGTGCTTGGGACCGGACCTCCTATGGCTACACCTTC. The encoded protein is CSAWDRTSYGYTF.

The rearrangement links TRBV5-1 to TRBJ2-3; D gene unclear. This CDR3 contains 14 residues. CDR1 is SGHRS and CDR2 is YFSETQ in the germline V gene. Trimming took 0 bases from V and 2 from J, leaving 7 bases between them. CDR3 sequence: CASSLERLTDTQYF. CDR3 nucleotides: TGCGCCAGCAGCTTGGAGAGGCTCACAGATACGCAGTATTTT.

CDR3 in amino acids: CASSYPGGAKNIQYF. CDR3 nucleotide sequence: TGTGCCAGCAGTTATCCAGGAGGGGCCAAAAACATTCAGTACTTC. This chain uses TRBV2 with TRBJ2-4, with D perhaps TRBD2 (6 bases). Per the germline V gene, CDR1 is SNHLY and CDR2 is FYNNEI. CDR3 length: 15 residues. V dropped 5 bases and J dropped 1 base, with 12 bases sitting between them.

The V and J genes are TRBV20-1 and TRBJ2-1; no firm D call. Deletions cut 0 bases from V and 0 bases from J, with 12 bases between. The CDR3 runs 16 residues. Germline V gene sequence: CDR1 DFQATT, CDR2 SNEGSKA (reference sequence). In DNA form, the CDR3 reads TGCAGTGCTAGAGAGGAGACTCCTAGCTCCTACAATGAGCAGTTCTTC. Amino acids: CSAREETPSSYNEQFF.

This clonotype was observed a few times. This sequence joins TRBV20-1 and TRBJ2-2; 8 bases match TRBD1. Germline V CDR1 and CDR2: DFQATT, SNEGSKA (reference sequence). Germline trimming cut 6 bases from V and 8 bases from J; bases unmatched to any gene: 8. This CDR3 has 13 amino acids. The CDR3 region has the DNA TGCAGTGCCGTGGGCAGGGGGCTTGGGGAGCTGTTTTTT. Protein product: CSAVGRGLGELFF.

The V gene is TRBV15, the J gene TRBJ2-5; D is unclear. V lost 0 bases and J 2 bases, leaving 10 bases between the germline ends. The CDR3 covers 15 residues. Germline values: CDR1 LNHNV, CDR2 YYDKDF (reference sequence). The CDR3 loop is CATSRDLIQQETQYF. Written as DNA, the CDR3 is TGTGCCACCAGCAGAGATTTAATACAGCAAGAGACCCAGTACTTC.

The chain joins TRBV20-1 to TRBJ2-5, with TRBD2 identical over 12 bases. Losses at the gene ends were 3 bases for V and 5 bases for J; bases not matched to a gene: 10. Germline CDR1 reads DFQATT; CDR2 reads SNEGSKA (reference sequence). The CDR3 is made up of 16 amino acids. CDR3 protein: CSASTTSGSRWETQYF. DNA of the CDR3: TGCAGTGCTAGCACGACTAGCGGGAGTAGGTGGGAGACCCAGTACTTC.

Only a few counts were recorded for this clonotype. This chain links TRBV6-5 with TRBJ2-1, with a tentative D call TRBD1 (5 bases). The CDR3 is 16 residues long. Germline V gene lookup returns CDR1 MNHEY and CDR2 SVGAGI. Trimming took 0 bases from V and 4 from J, leaving 13 bases between them. CDR3 in DNA: TGTGCCAGCAGTTACTCAGGCCCCCGACAGTACAATGAGCAGTTCTTC. Its protein product is CASSYSGPRQYNEQFF.

This clonotype was seen a handful of times. The chain is built from TRBV7-2 and TRBJ2-5; D remains ambiguous. The germline V and J ends were trimmed by 1 base and 11 bases, with 11 bases remaining between them. CDR3 length equals 12 residues. CDR1 is SGHTA, CDR2 FQGNSA, per germline. The CDR3 sequence is CASSLGGVSQYF. The DNA of the CDR3 is TGTGCCAGCAGCTTAGGCGGAGTATCTCAGTACTTC. The variable domain in full, completed from reference TRBV7-2 and TRBJ2-5, reads GAGVSQSPSNKVTEKGKDVELRCDPISGHTALYWYRQSLGQGLEFLIYFQGNSAPDKSGLPSDRFSAERTGGSVSTLTIQRTQQEDSAVYLCASSLGGVSQYFGPGTRLLVL.

The chain is built from TRBV28 and TRBJ2-2; D gene uncertain. From germline, CDR1 is MDHEN and CDR2 SYDVKM. The CDR3 length is 13 residues. Trimming cost V 3 bases and J 7 bases, with 9 bases left between them. The CDR3 loop is CASSFLRGGELFF. CDR3 nucleotides: TGTGCCAGCAGTTTTTTGAGAGGCGGGGAGCTGTTTTTT. The variable domain in full, with the rest retrieved from reference TRBV28 and TRBJ2-2, is DVKVTQSSRYLVKRTGEKVFLECVQDMDHENMFWYRQDPGLGLRLIYFSYDVKMKEKGDIPEGYSVSREKKERFSLILESASTNQTSMYLCASSFLRGGELFFGEGSRLTVL.

This clonotype has a count of ten or more. The V gene is TRBV28, the J gene TRBJ1-4; 8 bases map to TRBD1. The germline V gene has CDR1 MDHEN and CDR2 SYDVKM. This CDR3 is 16 amino acids long. J gave up 8 bases and V 5 bases, and 13 bases lay outside the gene matches. The DNA of the CDR3 is TGTGCCAGCAGTACGCTAGACAGGGGCGTAACCGAAAAACTGTTTTTT. Translation: CASSTLDRGVTEKLFF.

This clonotype was picked up a small number of times. This chain uses TRBV19 with TRBJ1-5; possible D gene TRBD1, 6 bases. In germline, CDR1 is LNHDA, CDR2 SQIVND (reference sequence). CDR3 length: 15 residues. The germline V and J ends were trimmed by 4 bases and 6 bases, with 16 bases remaining between them. CDR3 sequence: CASSSVTGSSQPQHF. CDR3 nucleotide sequence: TGTGCCAGTAGTAGTGTTACAGGGTCAAGTCAGCCCCAGCATTTT.

This clonotype was counted a few times. V is TRBV28 and J is TRBJ2-1; possibly TRBD1 or TRBD2 for D (6 bases each). CDR3 length equals 14 residues. Germline lookup yields CDR1 MDHEN and CDR2 SYDVKM. V lost 8 bases, J lost 4 bases, and 15 bases lay in between. CDR3 DNA sequence: TGTGCCAGCTCGGGGGCCGGGACTTACAATGAGCAGTTCTTC. Its protein is CASSGAGTYNEQFF.

With regard to this clonotype: Germline is not matched at one junction end, which may reflect a read error. In DNA form, the CDR3 reads TGTGCCAGCAGCCAAGGATACAGGGGGCTAGGGGAAAAACTGGTTTTT. Its translation: CASSQGYRGLGEKLVF. The genes are TRBV3-1 and TRBJ1-4; 9 nucleotides align to TRBD1. CDR3 length: 16 amino acids. Looked up from germline, CDR1 is LGHDT and CDR2 is YNNKEL (reference sequence). The variable domain in full, completed from reference TRBV3-1 and TRBJ1-4, reads DTAVSQTPKYLVTQMGNDKSIKCEQNLGHDTMYWYKQDSKKFLKIMFSYNNKELIINETVPNRFSPKSPDKAHLNLHINSLELGDSAVYFCASSQGYRGLGEKLVFGSGTQLSVL.

This clonotype appeared a few times. The chain carries TRBV6-1 and TRBJ1-5, with a weak D call TRBD1 (5 bases). The length of the CDR3 is 14 residues. Trimming left V 6 bases short and J 4 bases short, with 13 bases between. Germline lookup yields CDR1 MNHNS and CDR2 SASEGT. DNA of the CDR3: TGTGCCAGCAGGGTCCGGGACCAAAATCAGCCCCAGCATTTT. Protein: CASRVRDQNQPQHF.

This clonotype was detected a few times. The CDR3 bases are TGCAGTGCTCTCGATATCAGGGGCGTGGGTGAAAAACTGTTTTTT. Translated, it gives CSALDIRGVGEKLFF. V usage is TRBV20-1 and J usage is TRBJ1-4; TRBD1 might be the D (6 bases). Germline values: CDR1 DFQATT, CDR2 SNEGSKA (reference sequence). Trimming removed 5 bases from V and 7 bases from J, with 20 bases in between. CDR3 size: 15 residues.

This clonotype was observed a few times. The chain uses TRBV6-2 or TRBV6-3 and TRBJ1-5; maybe TRBD1 (6 bases). Germline V lookup: CDR1 MNHEY, CDR2 SVGEGT. Trimming pared 2 bases from V and 6 bases from J, leaving 11 bases between. The CDR3 is 14 amino acids. The CDR3 loop is CASSYVGGPQPQHF. The CDR3 region has the DNA TGTGCCAGCAGTTACGTGGGGGGCCCTCAGCCCCAGCATTTT.